Presented here are 21 T cell receptor beta chains from one specimen sequenced in a study of response to subunit inactivated influenza vaccine. TCRdb re-called the RT-PCR reads through MiXCR, storing one row per CDR3 protein. The table shows 600,000 to 850,000 distinct CDR3 sequences, with around 13% occurring only once. The material was PBMCs from blood, obtained 14 to 15 days before vaccination. The receptors shown here come from a man aged 45-65 years who received an inactivated influenza vaccine.

This clonotype was observed a few times. The chain joins TRBV6-1 to TRBJ2-2; no clear D gene. There are 13 residues in the CDR3. The germline gives CDR1 MNHNS, CDR2 SASEGT. V was cut by 7 bases and J by 1 base, with 7 bases left in between. This CDR3 reads CASNAGNTGELFF. CDR3 DNA: TGTGCCAGCAATGCAGGGAACACCGGGGAGCTGTTTTTT.

This clonotype was counted once. V usage is TRBV5-4 and J usage is TRBJ1-2; the D is unclear. CDR1 is SGHNT and CDR2 is YYREEE in the germline V gene (reference sequence). The CDR3 loop spans 12 amino acids. V gave up 6 bases and J gave up 8 bases, with 14 bases separating them. The CDR3 nucleotides are TGTGCCAGCACCAAGGGTAGGAGCGGCTACACCTTC. Translating it yields CASTKGRSGYTF.

Concerning this clonotype: Sequence at one end of the junction differs from germline and may be a read error. The V gene is TRBV4-3, the J gene TRBJ2-1, with TRBD1 matching 9 bases. Per germline, CDR1 LGHNA and CDR2 YSLEER. The CDR3 sequence is 16 residues long. Written as DNA, the CDR3 is TGCGCCAGCAGCCAAGATTTCGGGACAGGGCCAACAGGGGAGATCTTC. Its protein product is CASSQDFGTGPTGEIF.

This clonotype came up many times. The chain links TRBV12-3 or TRBV12-4 to TRBJ1-2, with D unresolved. V lost 6 bases and J 6 bases, leaving 11 bases between the germline ends. This CDR3 spans 12 amino acids. The DNA for the CDR3 is TGTGCCAGCAGGAGCCCGGGGAATGGCTACACCTTC. It yields the protein CASRSPGNGYTF.

This chain joins TRBV7-6 and TRBJ2-3; D uncertain. The CDR3 runs 12 residues. Per the germline V gene, CDR1 is SGHVS and CDR2 is FNYEAQ. V lost 5 bases and J 5 bases, leaving 8 bases between the germline ends. The chain's CDR3 is CASSHSGDTQYF. Written as DNA, the CDR3 is TGTGCCAGCAGCCATTCGGGAGATACGCAGTATTTT.

This clonotype was observed many times. The chain joins TRBV7-2 to TRBJ1-5, with 9 bases aligning to TRBD1. Per the germline V gene, CDR1 is SGHTA and CDR2 is FQGNSA. The V gene end was trimmed by 4 bases and the J gene end by 7 bases; junction bases not matched to a gene: 5. CDR3 length equals 14 residues. CDR3 sequence: CASSSGQGNQPQHF. DNA for the CDR3: TGTGCCAGCAGCTCGGGACAGGGAAACCAGCCCCAGCATTTT.

Many counts were recorded for this clonotype. The V call is TRBV28, the J call TRBJ2-2; 8 bases map to TRBD1. The trim removed 3 bases at V and 6 bases at J, leaving 6 bases unmatched. The CDR3 runs to 15 residues. CDR1 is MDHEN, CDR2 SYDVKM, per germline. The CDR3 sequence is CASSFDRGAAGELFF. CDR3 sequence (DNA): TGTGCCAGCAGTTTTGACAGGGGAGCCGCCGGGGAGCTGTTTTTT.

Comment on this clonotype: The junction departs from germline at one end; a sequencing error may be responsible. The chain employs TRBV20-1 and TRBJ2-1, with D perhaps matching TRBD2 (6 bases). This CDR3 is built from 15 residues. Germline assignment: CDR1 DFQATT and CDR2 SNEGSKA (reference sequence). CDR3 region: CRASHLAPYTNEQFF. The CDR3 nucleotides read TGCAGAGCTAGCCACCTAGCGCCGTACACCAATGAGCAGTTCTTC.

The chain is built from TRBV20-1 and TRBJ1-1, with D possibly TRBD1 on 5 matching bases. The V gene's germline CDR1 is DFQATT and CDR2 SNEGSKA (reference sequence). Trimming cost V 3 bases and J 0 bases, with 8 bases left between them. This CDR3 comprises 13 residues. CDR3 in amino acids: CSARDMLNTEAFF. In nucleotides, the CDR3 is TGCAGTGCTAGGGACATGCTGAACACTGAAGCTTTCTTT.

This clonotype was detected only a few times. The chain employs TRBV29-1 and TRBJ2-7; TRBD2 aligns across 8 bases. This CDR3 comprises 13 residues. Trimming took 6 bases from V and 0 from J; bases not matched to a gene: 4. From germline, CDR1 is SQVTM and CDR2 ANQGSEA. CDR3 coding DNA: TGCAGCGTATGGCGGGGGGACTCCTACGAGCAGTACTTC. Translation gives CSVWRGDSYEQYF.

This sequence joins TRBV12-2 and TRBJ1-5. TRBV12-2 is listed as a pseudogene. The CDR3 totals 13 residues. CDR3 coding DNA: TGTGCAAGTGCGGGGTGTAGCAATCAGCCCCAGCATTTT. It encodes CASAGCSNQPQHF.

This clonotype was counted between two and nine times. This rearrangement joins TRBV7-2 to TRBJ1-4; the match to TRBD1 covers 8 bases. The germline CDR1 and CDR2 sequences are SGHTA and FQGNSA. The V and J ends lost 2 bases and 2 bases, in that order; junction bases with no gene match: 4. This CDR3 contains 16 residues. CDR3 nucleotide sequence: TGTGCCAGCAGCTTAAACAGGGGGGCTACTAATGAAAAACTGTTTTTT. Translated, it gives CASSLNRGATNEKLFF.

The table lists this clonotype with a few counts. V usage is TRBV20-1 and J usage is TRBJ2-1, with 7 bases matching TRBD1. The germline V gene has CDR1 DFQATT and CDR2 SNEGSKA (reference sequence). This CDR3 comprises 15 residues. Trimming removed 2 bases from V and 4 bases from J; junction bases left unmatched: 8. CDR3 protein: CSARLARGIYNEQFF. The CDR3 DNA reads TGCAGTGCTAGACTGGCCAGGGGGATTTACAATGAGCAGTTCTTC.

This chain connects TRBV21-1 to TRBJ2-4; TRBD1 is the table's D call and was not checked against the DNA. TRBV21-1 is a recognized pseudogene. The CDR3 runs 17 residues. CDR3 region: CASSIPSRDIAKNIQYF. CDR3 nucleotide sequence: TGTGCCAGCAGCATCCCATCGAGGGACATAGCCAAAAACATTCAGTACTTC.

This chain links TRBV7-8 with TRBJ1-2; D remains unclear. With 6 bases removed from V and 2 bases from J, the gap between germline ends came to 13 bases. The CDR3 consists of 14 residues. The V gene's germline CDR1 is SGHVS and CDR2 FQNEAQ. CDR3 nucleotide sequence: TGTGCCAGCAGACCACTTCGGGGAAACTATGGCTACACCTTC. It translates to CASRPLRGNYGYTF.

In its sample, this clonotype was seen many times. The chain couples TRBV20-1 to TRBJ1-6; possible D gene TRBD1, 6 bases. V was pared by 5 bases and J by 2 bases, with 10 bases between. The CDR3 spans 14 residues. Per germline, CDR1 DFQATT and CDR2 SNEGSKA (reference sequence). Here the CDR3 reads CSAVRGPYNSPLHF. The CDR3 DNA is TGCAGTGCTGTCAGGGGTCCCTATAATTCACCCCTCCACTTT.

A few counts support this clonotype. The chain combines TRBV20-1 with TRBJ2-1; TRBD2 matches at 11 bases. Trimming at V came to 5 bases and at J to 0 bases, leaving 6 bases not matched to a gene. The germline V gene has CDR1 DFQATT and CDR2 SNEGSKA (reference sequence). This CDR3 is 16 amino acids long. The CDR3 region is CSAGTLAGDSYNEQFF. The CDR3 bases are TGCAGTGCTGGAACACTAGCGGGAGACTCCTACAATGAGCAGTTCTTC.

The CDR3 DNA reads TGTGCCAGCTCATCGCCGGGGGCCTCGACTGAAGCTTTCTTT. The encoded protein is CASSSPGASTEAFF. The chain links TRBV18 to TRBJ1-1; D perhaps matches TRBD1 (6 bases). The germline gives CDR1 KGHSH, CDR2 LQKENI. The length of the CDR3 is 14 residues. V dropped 5 bases and J dropped 5 bases, with 15 bases sitting between them.

This clonotype came up a few times. J is TRBJ2-5 and V is TRBV7-9; TRBD2 matches 10 bases. This CDR3 comprises 15 residues. Germline V gene sequence: CDR1 SEHNR, CDR2 FQNEAQ (reference sequence). V lost 5 bases, J lost 5 bases, and 8 bases stayed unmatched. The CDR3 region has the DNA TGTGCCAGCAGCCGCGCTAGCGGGAGTGTTGAGACCCAGTACTTC. Protein sequence: CASSRASGSVETQYF.

V usage is TRBV4-1 and J usage is TRBJ1-1, with 7 bases aligning to TRBD1. The length of the CDR3 is 12 residues. V shed 8 bases, J shed 1 base, and the junction held 1 base outside the gene matches. The germline V gene has CDR1 MGHRA and CDR2 YSYEKL. The CDR3 sequence: CASQGGNTEAFF. CDR3 nucleotide sequence: TGCGCCAGCCAGGGGGGGAACACTGAAGCTTTCTTT.

The CDR3 sequence is CASSLSGPGRTDTQYF. In nucleotides, the CDR3 is TGTGCCAGCAGCTTATCGGGCCCAGGGCGCACAGATACGCAGTATTTT. V is TRBV7-3 and J is TRBJ2-3; D perhaps matches TRBD1 (5 bases). CDR3 length equals 16 residues. V lost 2 bases and J 1 base, leaving 13 bases between the germline ends. Germline CDR1 SGHTA, CDR2 FQGTGA.